This T cell receptor beta chain was sequenced for a study of blood T cell repertoires in COVID-19. Study details: Some COVID-19 samples were acute and others convalescent; all came from the United States, Italy and Spain. The analysed material was cDNA or gDNA that came from T cells, B-cell-depleted T cells, or PBMCs.

Per the authors' pipeline: Nucleated cell counts were estimated from reference gene primer amplification. Libraries were prepared by immunoSEQ multiplex PCR; TCRdb keeps only in-frame clonotypes and omits some of them. V, J and clone size are taken as reported in that table, and D and trimming were inferred from the DNA itself. The sample includes about 100,000 clones, about 80% of them seen just once. The length of the CDR3 is 15 residues. Germline V CDR1 and CDR2: SNHLY, FYNNEI. The junction had 4 bases not matched to a gene; V was cut back by 3 bases and J by 4 bases. The source of this sequence is a man in his 70s with active or convalescent COVID-19. Source material: peripheral blood. This chain links TRBV2 with TRBJ2-2; TRBD2 agrees at 8 bases. The CDR3 nucleotides are TGTGCCAGCAGTGACAGCGGGAGTGGCACCGGGGAGCTGTTTTTT. This codes for CASSDSGSGTGELFF. The whole variable domain, filled in from reference TRBV2 and TRBJ2-2, reads EPEVTQTPSHQVTQMGQEVILRCVPISNHLYFYWYRQILGQKVEFLVSFYNNEISEKSEIFDDQFSVERPDGSNFTLKIRSTKLEDSAMYFCASSDSGSGTGELFFGEGSRLTVL.